The next 30 T cell receptor beta chains were all read from a single sample in a study of blood T cell repertoires in COVID-19. Profiling relied on immunoSEQ multiplex PCR, and the TCRdb table lists in-frame clones only, not all of them. The sample consists of some 450,000 clones, roughly 88% of them appearing once. Material for sequencing was peripheral blood. The receptors come from a woman aged 45 to 65 with COVID-19, enrolled during active disease.

This chain links TRBV6-2 or TRBV6-3 with TRBJ1-5; D is ambiguous. CDR1 is MNHEY, CDR2 SVGEGT, per germline. Between the trimmed V and J ends, which lost 2 bases and 5 bases, there was a span of 7 bases. This CDR3 is built from 13 residues. DNA of the CDR3: TGTGCCAGCAGTTACGAAGCTTATCAGCCCCAGCATTTT. Translated: CASSYEAYQPQHF.

V is TRBV20-1 and J is TRBJ1-5, with D perhaps matching TRBD1 (5 bases). Trimming left V 3 bases short and J 6 bases short, with 12 bases between. CDR1 is DFQATT and CDR2 is SNEGSKA in the germline V gene (reference sequence). The CDR3 covers 13 residues. CDR3: CSASIQGGQPQHF. In DNA, the CDR3 is TGCAGTGCTAGTATTCAGGGCGGTCAGCCCCAGCATTTT.

The chain couples TRBV6-1 to TRBJ1-3; D call uncertain. Germline CDR1 and CDR2: MNHNS and SASEGT. The germline V and J ends were trimmed by 2 bases and 2 bases, with 16 bases remaining between them. The CDR3 contains 17 residues. The CDR3 loop is CASSEYPAGMTGNTIYF. The CDR3 DNA sequence: TGTGCCAGCAGTGAATATCCTGCGGGGATGACTGGAAACACCATATATTTT.

The V gene is TRBV19, the J gene TRBJ2-3, with no clear D. The CDR3 loop spans 15 amino acids. CDR1 is LNHDA, CDR2 SQIVND, per germline (reference sequence). Trimming removed 5 bases at V and 0 bases at J, with 12 bases between. CDR3 loop: CASSPTGTSTDTQYF. CDR3 in DNA: TGTGCCAGTAGTCCCACGGGTACTAGCACAGATACGCAGTATTTT.

For this clone: Other DNA variants within this sample encode the same CDR3. The chain joins TRBV11-3 to TRBJ2-1; D is possibly TRBD2 (5 bases). The CDR3 runs to 14 residues. V was cut by 0 bases and J by 8 bases, with 11 bases left in between. The germline V gene has CDR1 SGHNT and CDR2 YENEEA. Here the CDR3 DNA reads TGTGCCAGCAGCTTAGATCCGGGGTTCGATGAGCAGTTCTTC. Translated, it gives CASSLDPGFDEQFF.

The chain has TRBV5-1 and TRBJ2-1, with D tentatively TRBD1 (6 bases). V lost 3 bases to trimming and J lost 0 bases, with 10 bases between them. CDR1 and CDR2 from the germline V gene are SGHRS and YFSETQ. This CDR3 is 15 amino acids long. CDR3 region: CASSCLTGSYNEQFF. CDR3 DNA: TGCGCCAGCAGCTGCTTGACAGGCTCCTACAATGAGCAGTTCTTC.

This CDR3 reads CSAGGLDRPEFGYTF. The CDR3 DNA sequence: TGCAGCGCGGGGGGGCTCGACAGGCCCGAGTTTGGCTACACCTTC. This chain uses TRBV29-1 with TRBJ1-2, with a weak D call TRBD1 (6 bases). The CDR3 has 15 amino acids. V lost 7 bases, J lost 7 bases, and 25 bases lay in between. Germline-derived CDR1 and CDR2 are SQVTM and ANQGSEA.

This rearrangement joins TRBV11-2 to TRBJ1-6; tentative D call: TRBD1 (6 bases). Deletions cut 3 bases from V and 9 bases from J, with 15 bases between. The CDR3 consists of 15 residues. Per germline, CDR1 SGHAT and CDR2 FQNNGV. The chain's CDR3 is CASSFRTALGSPLHF. In nucleotides, the CDR3 is TGTGCCAGCAGCTTCCGGACAGCCCTGGGTTCACCCCTCCACTTT.

This sequence joins TRBV6-6 and TRBJ1-6; 9 nucleotides match TRBD1. The length of the CDR3 is 14 residues. Germline V gene lookup returns CDR1 MNHNY and CDR2 SVGAGI (reference sequence). J gave up 13 bases and V 0 bases, and 4 bases lay outside the gene matches. The CDR3 loop reads CASSYSRDRDPLHF. In DNA form, the CDR3 reads TGTGCCAGCAGTTACTCTCGGGACAGGGATCCCCTCCACTTT.

The chain carries TRBV7-8 and TRBJ2-2; tentatively, D is TRBD1 (7 bases). V shed 5 bases and J shed 2 bases, with 15 bases lying between them. Per the germline V gene, CDR1 is SGHVS and CDR2 is FQNEAQ. This CDR3 is 16 amino acids long. The DNA of the CDR3 is TGTGCCAGCAGCCCCCGGCGGGACAGCAACACCGGGGAGCTGTTTTTT. It translates to CASSPRRDSNTGELFF. The entire variable domain, with the rest obtained from reference TRBV7-8 and TRBJ2-2, is as follows: GAGVSQSPRYKVAKRGQDVALRCDPISGHVSLFWYQQALGQGPEFLTYFQNEAQLDKSGLPSDRFFAERPEGSVSTLKIQRTQQEDSAVYLCASSPRRDSNTGELFFGEGSRLTVL.

The gene calls are TRBV20-1 and TRBJ2-1; 9 bases align to TRBD2. Germline CDR1 is DFQATT and CDR2 is SNEGSKA (reference sequence). This CDR3 region has 14 residues. V lost 3 bases, J lost 7 bases, and 7 bases stayed unmatched. CDR3 in amino acids: CSASTAGGPNEQFF. The CDR3 nucleotides are TGCAGTGCTAGTACTGCGGGGGGGCCTAATGAGCAGTTCTTC.

The V and J genes are TRBV3-1 (or the pseudogene TRBV3-2) and TRBJ1-2, with D hard to call. The V gene's germline CDR1 is LGHDT and CDR2 YNNKEL (reference sequence). V was pared by 0 bases and J by 2 bases, with 10 bases between. The CDR3 sequence is 15 residues long. CDR3 amino acids: CASSQEALLNYGYTF. CDR3 coding DNA: TGTGCCAGCAGCCAAGAGGCATTACTAAACTATGGCTACACCTTC.

The chain employs TRBV6-2 or TRBV6-3 and TRBJ1-2, with 11 positions matching TRBD1. This CDR3 has 16 residues. V lost 6 bases and J lost 2; bases outside the gene matches: 8. Germline loops: CDR1 MNHEY, CDR2 SVGEGT. CDR3 in DNA: TGTGCCAGCAGCTCCACTGGACAGGGGGCGAACTATGGCTACACCTTC. Translation: CASSSTGQGANYGYTF.

The chain carries TRBV5-1 and TRBJ1-2; D perhaps matches TRBD1 (5 bases). The germline gives CDR1 SGHRS, CDR2 YFSETQ. The V and J ends lost 0 bases and 5 bases respectively, with 14 bases between them. This CDR3 is 15 amino acids long. CDR3 nucleotides: TGCGCCAGCAGCTTGGCCCAGGGTCAGGAATATGGCTACACCTTC. It codes for CASSLAQGQEYGYTF.

The rearrangement uses TRBV5-1 and TRBJ1-5, with 7 positions matching TRBD1. This CDR3 has 15 residues. The V segment lost 4 bases and the J segment 3 bases; nucleotides outside the gene matches: 7. Germline V CDR1 and CDR2: SGHRS, YFSETQ. Here the CDR3 reads CASSKTGTDNQPQHF. The CDR3 DNA reads TGCGCCAGCAGCAAGACCGGGACAGACAATCAGCCCCAGCATTTT.

The V gene is TRBV27, the J gene TRBJ1-6; no reliable D call. The CDR3 is made up of 15 amino acids. CDR1 is MNHEY and CDR2 is SMNVEV in the germline V gene (reference sequence). With 3 bases removed from V and 9 bases from J, the gap between germline ends came to 15 bases. CDR3 nucleotides: TGTGCCAGCAGTTTGCAGGTGACCCTGATTTCACCCCTCCACTTT. Its translation is CASSLQVTLISPLHF.

J is TRBJ1-5 and V is TRBV19; D may be TRBD1 (6 bases). Germline V CDR1 and CDR2: LNHDA, SQIVND (reference sequence). The CDR3 consists of 16 residues. The V and J ends lost 5 bases and 0 bases respectively, with 14 bases between them. The CDR3 region has the DNA TGTGCCAGTAGTCCCGGACAGTTTCATAGCAATCAGCCCCAGCATTTT. As protein: CASSPGQFHSNQPQHF.

The rearrangement links TRBV12-3 or TRBV12-4 to TRBJ1-1; maybe TRBD1 (5 bases). The CDR3 is 12 amino acids. V gave up 5 bases and J gave up 7 bases, with 11 bases separating them. The CDR3 nucleotides are TGTGCCAGCAGTCTTGACAGACGTGAAGCTTTCTTT. It encodes CASSLDRREAFF.

The V and J genes are TRBV4-1 and TRBJ2-4; D uncertain. CDR1 and CDR2 (germline): MGHRA, YSYEKL. Trimming left V 4 bases short and J 12 bases short, with 10 bases between. The CDR3 is made up of 11 amino acids. The CDR3 protein is CASSLKERQYF. CDR3 nucleotide sequence: TGCGCCAGCAGCCTCAAGGAGCGTCAGTACTTC.

V is TRBV4-1 and J is TRBJ1-2, with 8 bases lining up with TRBD1. Germline V gives CDR1 MGHRA, CDR2 YSYEKL. V lost 2 bases to trimming and J lost 5 bases; unmatched junction nucleotides: 4. This CDR3 comprises 14 residues. The CDR3 DNA reads as TGCGCCAGCAGCCAATCAACAGGGGGGTATGGCTACACCTTC. Translation gives CASSQSTGGYGYTF.

The J gene is TRBJ2-6, the V gene TRBV19, with TRBD1 as a possible D gene (5 bases). Trimming took 11 bases from V and 0 from J, leaving 17 bases between them. Germline V gene sequence: CDR1 LNHDA, CDR2 SQIVND (reference sequence). CDR3 length: 16 amino acids. CDR3 DNA sequence: TGTGCCTCATCCCTAGACAGAGACTCTGGGGCCAACGTCCTGACTTTC. Amino acids: CASSLDRDSGANVLTF.

J is TRBJ1-1 and V is TRBV30, with 9 bases fitting TRBD1. The germline V gene encodes CDR1 GTSNPN and CDR2 SVGIG (reference sequence). The J segment lost 10 bases and the V segment lost 2 bases, leaving 5 bases of the junction unmatched. The CDR3 covers 12 residues. This CDR3 reads CAWSKGQGRAFF. The CDR3 nucleotides are TGTGCCTGGAGTAAAGGACAGGGGAGAGCTTTCTTT.

V gene TRBV5-1 combines with J gene TRBJ2-5; 13 bases are a match to TRBD2. The CDR3 totals 17 residues. Germline values: CDR1 SGHRS, CDR2 YFSETQ. The V and J ends lost 1 base and 1 base, in that order; junction bases with no gene match: 4. The CDR3, as DNA: TGCGCCAGCAGCTTGCGACTAGCGGGGGGAATCCAAGAGACCCAGTACTTC. This gives the protein CASSLRLAGGIQETQYF.

This sequence joins TRBV19 and TRBJ2-7; maybe TRBD1 (5 bases). The CDR3 runs to 15 residues. With 1 base removed from V and 2 bases from J, the gap between germline ends came to 12 bases. CDR1 LNHDA and CDR2 SQIVND come from the germline V gene (reference sequence). The CDR3 DNA is TGTGCCAGTAGTATAGCCAGGGCTGAGGCCTACGAGCAGTACTTC. Protein product: CASSIARAEAYEQYF.

V and J are TRBV27 and TRBJ1-1; weak D call: TRBD1 (6 bases). There are 12 residues in the CDR3. V was trimmed by 3 bases and J by 7 bases, leaving 9 bases between them. From germline, CDR1 is MNHEY and CDR2 SMNVEV (reference sequence). CDR3 amino acids: CASSFQGREAFF. CDR3 bases: TGTGCCAGCAGTTTTCAGGGGCGTGAAGCTTTCTTT.

The J gene is TRBJ1-4, the V gene TRBV24-1; perhaps TRBD1 as D (5 bases). Trimming shortened V by 3 bases and J by 4 bases, and 14 bases separated the two germline ends. The CDR3 contains 16 residues. The germline V gene encodes CDR1 KGHDR and CDR2 SFDVKD. CDR3 residues: CATSDPGGDGNEKLFF. The CDR3 DNA reads as TGTGCCACCAGTGATCCGGGGGGGGACGGTAATGAAAAACTGTTTTTT.

This rearrangement joins TRBV6-5 to TRBJ1-2; 9 bases are a match to TRBD1. The CDR3 covers 16 residues. In germline, CDR1 is MNHEY, CDR2 SVGAGI. V gave up 1 base and J gave up 0 bases; unmatched junction bases: 3. CDR3 sequence (DNA): TGTGCCAGCAGTTACTTGGGACAGGGACCTAACTATGGCTACACCTTC. As protein: CASSYLGQGPNYGYTF.

This chain links TRBV3-1 (or the pseudogene TRBV3-2) with TRBJ1-3; perhaps TRBD1 as D (6 bases). Looked up from germline, CDR1 is LGHDT and CDR2 is YNNKEL (reference sequence). There are 16 residues in the CDR3. Deletions cut 0 bases from V and 1 base from J, with 10 bases between. This CDR3 reads CASSQDLGTSGNTIYF. The CDR3 region has the DNA TGTGCCAGCAGCCAAGATCTTGGGACATCTGGAAACACCATATATTTT.

The chain carries TRBV30 and TRBJ2-3; a weak D match, TRBD2 (5 bases). The ends were cut back, 0 bases at V and 8 bases at J, with 15 bases in the middle. Germline CDR1 and CDR2: GTSNPN and SVGIG (reference sequence). The CDR3 covers 14 residues. The CDR3 DNA is TGTGCCTGGAGTGTATTGGACGAGGGCGGTACGCAGTATTTT. It translates to CAWSVLDEGGTQYF.

The chain recombines TRBV7-9 with TRBJ1-3; TRBD1 matches 9 bases. Germline V gene lookup returns CDR1 SEHNR and CDR2 FQNEAQ (reference sequence). Trimming cost V 5 bases and J 7 bases; bases outside gene matches: 6. The length of the CDR3 is 14 residues. CDR3 DNA sequence: TGTGCCAGCAGCCCCCGGGACAGGGCGAACACCATATATTTT. Translated, it gives CASSPRDRANTIYF.